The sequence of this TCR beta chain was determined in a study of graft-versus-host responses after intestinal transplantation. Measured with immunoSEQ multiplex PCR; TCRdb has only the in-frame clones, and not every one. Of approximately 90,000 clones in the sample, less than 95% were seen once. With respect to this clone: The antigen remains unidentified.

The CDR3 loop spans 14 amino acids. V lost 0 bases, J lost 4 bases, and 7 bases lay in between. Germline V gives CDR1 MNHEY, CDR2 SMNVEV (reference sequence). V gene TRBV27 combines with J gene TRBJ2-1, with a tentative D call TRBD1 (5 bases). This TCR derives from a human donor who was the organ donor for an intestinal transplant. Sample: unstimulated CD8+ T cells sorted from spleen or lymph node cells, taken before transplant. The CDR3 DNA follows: TGTGCCAGCAGTTTATCGGACACGTACAATGAGCAGTTCTTC. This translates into CASSLSDTYNEQFF.